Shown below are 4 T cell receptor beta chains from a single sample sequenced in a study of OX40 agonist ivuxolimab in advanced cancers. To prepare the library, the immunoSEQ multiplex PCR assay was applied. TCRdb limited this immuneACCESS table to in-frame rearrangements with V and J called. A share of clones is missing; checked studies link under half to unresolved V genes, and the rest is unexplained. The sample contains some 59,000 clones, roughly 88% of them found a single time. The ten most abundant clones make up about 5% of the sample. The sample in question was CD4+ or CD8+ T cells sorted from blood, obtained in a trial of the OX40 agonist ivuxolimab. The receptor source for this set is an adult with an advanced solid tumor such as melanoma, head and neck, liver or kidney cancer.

The CDR3 region has the DNA TGTGCCAGAAGCTTGGATACAGCCATCCAGTGGACCCAGTACTTC. Its translation is CARSLDTAIQWTQYF. This chain uses TRBV5-3 with TRBJ2-5; D gene unclear. TRBV5-3 is an ORF, and what it does is uncertain. Trimming left V 0 bases short and J 7 bases short, with 16 bases between. This CDR3 region has 15 residues.

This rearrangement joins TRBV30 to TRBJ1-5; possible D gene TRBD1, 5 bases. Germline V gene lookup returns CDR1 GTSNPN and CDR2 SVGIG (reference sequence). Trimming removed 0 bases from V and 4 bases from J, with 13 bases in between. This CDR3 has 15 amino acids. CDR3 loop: CAWSVFSGGNQPQHF. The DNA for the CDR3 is TGTGCCTGGAGTGTTTTCTCTGGGGGGAATCAGCCCCAGCATTTT.

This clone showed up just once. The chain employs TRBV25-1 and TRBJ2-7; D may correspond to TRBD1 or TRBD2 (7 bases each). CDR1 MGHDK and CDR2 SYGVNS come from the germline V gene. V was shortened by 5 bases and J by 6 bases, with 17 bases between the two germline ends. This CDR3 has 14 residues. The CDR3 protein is CASSSWGGGLEQYF. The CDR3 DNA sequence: TGTGCCAGCAGTTCATGGGGAGGGGGCCTCGAGCAGTACTTC.

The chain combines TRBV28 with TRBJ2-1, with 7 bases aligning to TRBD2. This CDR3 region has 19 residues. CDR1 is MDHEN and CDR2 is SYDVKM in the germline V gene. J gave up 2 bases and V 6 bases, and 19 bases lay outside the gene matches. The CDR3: CASSHWEGRQPTTYNEQFF. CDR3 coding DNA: TGTGCCAGCAGCCATTGGGAGGGACGCCAACCGACCACCTACAATGAGCAGTTCTTC.